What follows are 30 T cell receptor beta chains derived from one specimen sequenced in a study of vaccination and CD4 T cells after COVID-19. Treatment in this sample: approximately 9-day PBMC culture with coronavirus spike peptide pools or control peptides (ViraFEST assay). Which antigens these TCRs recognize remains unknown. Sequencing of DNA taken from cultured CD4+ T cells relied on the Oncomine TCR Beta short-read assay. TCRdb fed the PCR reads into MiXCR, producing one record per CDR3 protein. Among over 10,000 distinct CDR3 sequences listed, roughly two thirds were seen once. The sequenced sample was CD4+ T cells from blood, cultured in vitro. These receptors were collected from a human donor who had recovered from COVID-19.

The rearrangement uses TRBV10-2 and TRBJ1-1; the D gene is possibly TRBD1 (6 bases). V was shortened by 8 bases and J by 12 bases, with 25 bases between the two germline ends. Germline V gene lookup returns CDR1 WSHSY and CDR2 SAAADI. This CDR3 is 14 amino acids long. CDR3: CASQGHTEGALTFF. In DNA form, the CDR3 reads TGCGCCAGCCAGGGACACACCGAGGGAGCTTTGACTTTCTTT.

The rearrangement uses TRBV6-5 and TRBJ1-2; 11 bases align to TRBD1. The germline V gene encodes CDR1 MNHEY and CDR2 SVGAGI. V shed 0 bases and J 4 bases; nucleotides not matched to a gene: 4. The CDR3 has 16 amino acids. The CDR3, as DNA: TGTGCCAGCAGTTACTCGGGACAGGGGGATTTCTATGGCTACACCTTC. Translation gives CASSYSGQGDFYGYTF.

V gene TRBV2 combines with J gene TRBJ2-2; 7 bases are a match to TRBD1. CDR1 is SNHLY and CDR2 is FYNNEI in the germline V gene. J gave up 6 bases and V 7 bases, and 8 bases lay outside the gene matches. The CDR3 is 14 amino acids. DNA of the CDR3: TGTGCCAGCAATCCGACAGGGACGGCCGGGGAGCTGTTTTTT. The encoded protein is CASNPTGTAGELFF.

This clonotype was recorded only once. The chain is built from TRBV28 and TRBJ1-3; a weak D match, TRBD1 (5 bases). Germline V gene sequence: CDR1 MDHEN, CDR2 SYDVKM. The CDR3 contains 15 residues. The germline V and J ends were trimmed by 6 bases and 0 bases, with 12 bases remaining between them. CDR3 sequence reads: CASRPQGHSGNTIYF. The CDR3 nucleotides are TGTGCCAGCAGACCCCAGGGCCACTCTGGAAACACCATATATTTT.

The CDR3 reads CASRVRSYPGGVGEQYF. CDR3 DNA: TGTGCCAGCAGGGTCCGCTCCTATCCAGGGGGCGTGGGGGAGCAGTACTTC. The chain recombines TRBV27 with TRBJ2-7, with 8 bases lining up with TRBD1. CDR1 and CDR2 from the germline V gene are MNHEY and SMNVEV (reference sequence). This CDR3 contains 17 residues. Unmatched junction bases numbered 20, after V lost 6 bases and J lost 7 bases.

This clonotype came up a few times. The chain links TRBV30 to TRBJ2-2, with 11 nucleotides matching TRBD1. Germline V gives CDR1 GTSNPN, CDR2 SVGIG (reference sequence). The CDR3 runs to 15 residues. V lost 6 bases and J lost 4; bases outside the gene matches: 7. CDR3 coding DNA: TGTGCCTGCCCCGGGGACAGGGGGGTCACCGGGGAGCTGTTTTTT. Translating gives CACPGDRGVTGELFF.

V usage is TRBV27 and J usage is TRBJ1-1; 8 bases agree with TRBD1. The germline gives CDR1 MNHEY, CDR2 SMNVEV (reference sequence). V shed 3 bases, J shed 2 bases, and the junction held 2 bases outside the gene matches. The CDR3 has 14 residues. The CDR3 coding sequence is TGTGCCAGCAGTTTGACAGGGGCTAACACTGAAGCTTTCTTT. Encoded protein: CASSLTGANTEAFF.

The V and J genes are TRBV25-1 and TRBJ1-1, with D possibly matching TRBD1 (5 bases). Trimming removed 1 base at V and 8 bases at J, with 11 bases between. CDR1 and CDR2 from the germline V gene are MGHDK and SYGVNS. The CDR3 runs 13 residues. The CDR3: CASSESAGTEAFF. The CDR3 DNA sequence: TGTGCCAGCAGTGAATCGGCAGGGACGGAAGCTTTCTTT.

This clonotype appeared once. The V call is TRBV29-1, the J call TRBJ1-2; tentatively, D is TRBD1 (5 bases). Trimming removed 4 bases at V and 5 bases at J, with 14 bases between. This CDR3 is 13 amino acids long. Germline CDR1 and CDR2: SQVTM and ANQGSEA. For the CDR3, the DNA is TGCAGCGTTGTTGTAGGGGAATATTATGGCTACACCTTC. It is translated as CSVVVGEYYGYTF.

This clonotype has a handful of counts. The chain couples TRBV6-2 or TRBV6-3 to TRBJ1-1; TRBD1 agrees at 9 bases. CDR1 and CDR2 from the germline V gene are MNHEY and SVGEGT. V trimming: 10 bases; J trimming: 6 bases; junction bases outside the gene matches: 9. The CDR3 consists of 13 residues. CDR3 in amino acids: CATKGQGVAEAFF. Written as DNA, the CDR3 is TGTGCCACAAAGGGACAGGGAGTCGCTGAAGCTTTCTTT.

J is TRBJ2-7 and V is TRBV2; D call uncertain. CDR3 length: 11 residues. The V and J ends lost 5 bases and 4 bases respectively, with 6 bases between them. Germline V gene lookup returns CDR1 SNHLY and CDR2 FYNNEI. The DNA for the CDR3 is TGTGCCAGCAGTTCCCAATACGAGCAGTACTTC. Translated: CASSSQYEQYF.

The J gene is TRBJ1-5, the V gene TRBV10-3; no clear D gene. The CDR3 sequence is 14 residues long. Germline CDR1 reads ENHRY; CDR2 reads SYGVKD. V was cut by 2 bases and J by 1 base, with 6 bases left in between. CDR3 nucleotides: TGTGCCATCAGTGAGGCAAGAAGCAATCAGCCCCAGCATTTT. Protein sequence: CAISEARSNQPQHF.

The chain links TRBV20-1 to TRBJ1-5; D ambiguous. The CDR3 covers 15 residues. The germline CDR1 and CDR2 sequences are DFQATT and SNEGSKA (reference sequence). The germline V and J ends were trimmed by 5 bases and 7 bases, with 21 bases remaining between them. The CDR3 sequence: CSAGEEGRSNQPQHF. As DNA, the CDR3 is TGCAGTGCTGGCGAAGAAGGGAGGTCGAACCAGCCCCAGCATTTT.

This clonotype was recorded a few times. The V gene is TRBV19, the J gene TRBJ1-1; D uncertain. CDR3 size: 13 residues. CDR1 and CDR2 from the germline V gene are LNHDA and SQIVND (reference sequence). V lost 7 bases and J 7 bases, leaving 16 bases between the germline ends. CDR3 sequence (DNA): TGTGCCAGTACCATAGGGATGGTTGGTGAAGCTTTCTTT. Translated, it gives CASTIGMVGEAFF.

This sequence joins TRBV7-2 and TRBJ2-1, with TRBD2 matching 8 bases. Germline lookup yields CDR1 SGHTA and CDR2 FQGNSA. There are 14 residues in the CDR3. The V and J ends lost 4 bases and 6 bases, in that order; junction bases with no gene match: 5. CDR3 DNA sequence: TGTGCCAGCAGCTCCCCTAGCGGGTTCAATGAGCAGTTCTTC. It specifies CASSSPSGFNEQFF.

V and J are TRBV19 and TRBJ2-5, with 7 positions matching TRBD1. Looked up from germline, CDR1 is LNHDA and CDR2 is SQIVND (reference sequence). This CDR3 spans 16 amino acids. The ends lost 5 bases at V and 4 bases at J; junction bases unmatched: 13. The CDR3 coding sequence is TGTGCCAGTAGTCCAAGGGGACAGAACGGTATAGAGACCCAGTACTTC. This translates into CASSPRGQNGIETQYF.

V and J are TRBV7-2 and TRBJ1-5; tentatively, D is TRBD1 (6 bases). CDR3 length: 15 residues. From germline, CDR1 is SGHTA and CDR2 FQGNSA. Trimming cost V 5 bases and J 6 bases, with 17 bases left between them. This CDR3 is CASSHRGGLSQPQHF. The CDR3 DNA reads TGTGCCAGCAGCCACCGCGGGGGGCTTAGTCAGCCCCAGCATTTT.

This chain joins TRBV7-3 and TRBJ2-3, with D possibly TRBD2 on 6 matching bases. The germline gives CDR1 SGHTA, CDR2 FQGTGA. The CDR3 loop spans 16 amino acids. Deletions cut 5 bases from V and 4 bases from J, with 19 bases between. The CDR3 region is CASSILGGSPPDTQYF. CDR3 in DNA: TGTGCCAGCAGCATCTTGGGGGGTTCGCCCCCAGATACGCAGTATTTT. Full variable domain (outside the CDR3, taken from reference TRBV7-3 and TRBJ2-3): GAGVSQTPSNKVTEKGKYVELRCDPISGHTALYWYRQSLGQGPEFLIYFQGTGAADDSGLPNDRFFAVRPEGSVSTLKIQRTERGDSAVYLCASSILGGSPPDTQYFGPGTRLTVL.

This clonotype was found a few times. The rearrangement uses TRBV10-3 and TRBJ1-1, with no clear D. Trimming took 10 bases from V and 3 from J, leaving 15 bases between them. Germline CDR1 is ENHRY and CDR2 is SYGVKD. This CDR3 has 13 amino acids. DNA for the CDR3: TGTGCCACTTCTCGGCGGATTGACACTGAAGCTTTCTTT. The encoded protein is CATSRRIDTEAFF.

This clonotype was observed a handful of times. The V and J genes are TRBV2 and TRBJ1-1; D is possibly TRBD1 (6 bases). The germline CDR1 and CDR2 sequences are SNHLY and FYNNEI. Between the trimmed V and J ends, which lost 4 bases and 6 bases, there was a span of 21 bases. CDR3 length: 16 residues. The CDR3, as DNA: TGTGCCAGCAGTGTAGGGACACCAACCCGGGGCGCTGAAGCTTTCTTT. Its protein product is CASSVGTPTRGAEAFF.

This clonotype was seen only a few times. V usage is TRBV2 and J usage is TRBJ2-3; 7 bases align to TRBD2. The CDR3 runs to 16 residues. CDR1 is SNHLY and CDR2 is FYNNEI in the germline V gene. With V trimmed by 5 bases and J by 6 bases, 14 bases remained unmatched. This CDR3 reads CASSSLPGGRRDTQYF. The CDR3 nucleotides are TGTGCCAGCAGTTCCCTACCGGGGGGAAGGCGGGATACGCAGTATTTT.

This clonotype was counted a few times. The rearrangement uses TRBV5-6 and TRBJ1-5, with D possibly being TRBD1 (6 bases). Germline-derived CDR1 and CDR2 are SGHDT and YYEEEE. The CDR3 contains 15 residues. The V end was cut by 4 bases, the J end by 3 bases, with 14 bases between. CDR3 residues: CASSLRGASNQPQHF. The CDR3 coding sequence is TGTGCCAGCAGCCTCCGGGGGGCGTCCAATCAGCCCCAGCATTTT.

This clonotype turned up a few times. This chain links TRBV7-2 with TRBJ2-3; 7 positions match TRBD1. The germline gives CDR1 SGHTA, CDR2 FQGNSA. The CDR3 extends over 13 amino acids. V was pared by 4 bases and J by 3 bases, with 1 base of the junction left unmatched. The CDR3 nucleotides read TGTGCCAGCAGCTGGGACAGTACAGATACGCAGTATTTT. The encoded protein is CASSWDSTDTQYF. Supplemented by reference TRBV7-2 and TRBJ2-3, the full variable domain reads GAGVSQSPSNKVTEKGKDVELRCDPISGHTALYWYRQSLGQGLEFLIYFQGNSAPDKSGLPSDRFSAERTGGSVSTLTIQRTQQEDSAVYLCASSWDSTDTQYFGPGTRLTVL.

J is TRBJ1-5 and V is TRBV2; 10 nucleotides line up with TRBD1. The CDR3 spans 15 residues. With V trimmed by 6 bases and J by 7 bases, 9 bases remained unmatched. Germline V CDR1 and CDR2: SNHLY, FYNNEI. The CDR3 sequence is CASRAGQGLEQPQHF. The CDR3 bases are TGTGCCAGCAGGGCGGGACAGGGGTTGGAACAGCCCCAGCATTTT. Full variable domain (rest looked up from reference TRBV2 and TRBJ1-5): EPEVTQTPSHQVTQMGQEVILRCVPISNHLYFYWYRQILGQKVEFLVSFYNNEISEKSEIFDDQFSVERPDGSNFTLKIRSTKLEDSAMYFCASRAGQGLEQPQHFGDGTRLSIL.

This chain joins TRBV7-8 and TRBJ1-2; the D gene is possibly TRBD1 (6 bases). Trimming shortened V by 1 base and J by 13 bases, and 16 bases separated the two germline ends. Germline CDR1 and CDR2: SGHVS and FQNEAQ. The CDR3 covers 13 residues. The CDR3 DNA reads TGTGCCAGCAGCTTAGGGACAGACATTAAGGTCACCTTC. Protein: CASSLGTDIKVTF.

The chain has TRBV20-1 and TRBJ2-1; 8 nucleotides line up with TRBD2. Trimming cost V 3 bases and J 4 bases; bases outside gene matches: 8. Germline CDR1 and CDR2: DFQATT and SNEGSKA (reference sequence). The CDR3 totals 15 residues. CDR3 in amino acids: CSARSASGFYNEQFF. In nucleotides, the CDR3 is TGCAGTGCTAGGTCGGCTAGCGGGTTTTACAATGAGCAGTTCTTC.

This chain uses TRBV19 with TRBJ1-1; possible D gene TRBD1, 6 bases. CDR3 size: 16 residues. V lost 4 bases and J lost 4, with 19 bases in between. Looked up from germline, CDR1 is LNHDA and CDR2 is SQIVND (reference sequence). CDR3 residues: CASSTVGTRRATEAFF. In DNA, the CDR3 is TGTGCCAGTAGTACAGTTGGGACAAGGCGAGCCACTGAAGCTTTCTTT. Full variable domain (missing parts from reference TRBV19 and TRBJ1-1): DGGITQSPKYLFRKEGQNVTLSCEQNLNHDAMYWYRQDPGQGLRLIYYSQIVNDFQKGDIAEGYSVSREKKESFPLTVTSAQKNPTAFYLCASSTVGTRRATEAFFGQGTRLTVV.

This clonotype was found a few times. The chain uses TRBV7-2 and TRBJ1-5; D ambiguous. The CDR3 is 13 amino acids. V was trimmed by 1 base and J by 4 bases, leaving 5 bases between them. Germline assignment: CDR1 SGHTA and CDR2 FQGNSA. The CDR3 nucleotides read TGTGCCAGCAGCTTAGATCGGAATCAGCCCCAGCATTTT. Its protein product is CASSLDRNQPQHF.

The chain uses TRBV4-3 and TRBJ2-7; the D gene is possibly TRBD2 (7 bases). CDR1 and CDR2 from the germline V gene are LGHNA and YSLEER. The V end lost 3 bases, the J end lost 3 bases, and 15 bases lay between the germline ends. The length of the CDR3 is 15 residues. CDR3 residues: CASSQSVGGGYEQYF. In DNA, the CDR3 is TGCGCCAGCAGCCAGTCGGTGGGAGGGGGCTACGAGCAGTACTTC.

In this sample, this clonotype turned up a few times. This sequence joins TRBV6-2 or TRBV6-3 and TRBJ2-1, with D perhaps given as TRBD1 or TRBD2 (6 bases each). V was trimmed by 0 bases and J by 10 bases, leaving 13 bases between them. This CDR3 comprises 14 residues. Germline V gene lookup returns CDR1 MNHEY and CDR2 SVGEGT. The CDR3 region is CASSYSTGAGEQFF. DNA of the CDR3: TGTGCCAGCAGTTACTCGACGGGGGCAGGCGAGCAGTTCTTC.